This TCR beta chain was retrieved from a study of somatic mutations in cytotoxic T cells in rheumatoid arthritis. Overall study results and limits: The study found that the largest CD8+ clone exceeded 20% of CD8+ cells in about an eighth of the 65 patients. Of the expanded CD8+ clones, the antigen targets were not known. The CD8+ clonality of rheumatoid arthritis patients increased with age, whereas that of healthy controls did not.

Only in-frame clones appear in the TCRdb table, and some are missing; sequencing was by immunoSEQ multiplex PCR. The table lists about 17,000 clones, 75% to 90% of them singletons. Positive selection with magnetic beads achieved the isolation of CD4+ and CD8+ cells, followed by a flow cytometry check of purity. Trimming left V 1 base short and J 0 bases short, with 8 bases between. Germline values: CDR1 SGDLS, CDR2 YYNGEE. The CDR3 has 15 amino acids. Note on this clone: Antigen unknown.

This clonotype originated in an adult with rheumatoid arthritis. J is TRBJ1-3 and V is TRBV9, with D maybe TRBD1 (5 bases). The sequenced material came from CD8+ T cells sorted from blood. DNA for the CDR3: TGTGCCAGCAGCGTATGGGGGGGCTCTGGAAACACCATATATTTT. Translation: CASSVWGGSGNTIYF.